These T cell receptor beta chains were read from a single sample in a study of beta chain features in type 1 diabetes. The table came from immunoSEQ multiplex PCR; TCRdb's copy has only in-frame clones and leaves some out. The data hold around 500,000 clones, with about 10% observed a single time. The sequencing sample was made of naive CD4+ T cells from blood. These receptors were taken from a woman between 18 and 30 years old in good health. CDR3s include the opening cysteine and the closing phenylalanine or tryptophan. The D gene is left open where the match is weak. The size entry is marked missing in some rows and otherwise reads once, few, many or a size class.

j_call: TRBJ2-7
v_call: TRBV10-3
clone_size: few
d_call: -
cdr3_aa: CAISGRTGEQYF
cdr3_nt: TGTGCCATCAGTGGTAGGACGGGCGAGCAGTACTTC

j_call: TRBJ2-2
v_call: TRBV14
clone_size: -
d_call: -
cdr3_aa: CASSKQGYGELFF
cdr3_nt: TGTGCCAGCAGCAAACAGGGTTACGGGGAGCTGTTTTTT

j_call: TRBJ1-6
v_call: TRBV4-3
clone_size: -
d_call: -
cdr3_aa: CASSQIQGGIYSPLHF
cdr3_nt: TGCGCCAGCAGCCAAATACAGGGTGGAATATACTCACCCCTCCACTTT

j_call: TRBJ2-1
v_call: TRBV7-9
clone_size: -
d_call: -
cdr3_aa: CASSLTGSYNEQFF
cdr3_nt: TGTGCCAGCAGCTTGACGGGCTCCTACAATGAGCAGTTCTTC

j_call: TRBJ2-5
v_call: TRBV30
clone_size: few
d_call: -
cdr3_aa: CAWSGVTQETQYF
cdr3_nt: TGTGCCTGGAGTGGGGTGACCCAAGAGACCCAGTACTTC

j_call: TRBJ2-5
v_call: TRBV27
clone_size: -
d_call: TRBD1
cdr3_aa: CASGTGGGVTQYF
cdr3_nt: TGTGCCAGCGGGACAGGGGGCGGTGTGACCCAGTACTTC

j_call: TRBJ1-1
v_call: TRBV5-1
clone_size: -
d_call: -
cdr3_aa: CASQNRNTEAFF
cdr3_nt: TGCGCCAGCCAGAACAGGAACACTGAAGCTTTCTTT

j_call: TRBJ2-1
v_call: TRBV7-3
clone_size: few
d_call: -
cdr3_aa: CASSLNRIGEQFF
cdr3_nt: TGTGCCAGCAGCCTTAACCGGATTGGTGAGCAGTTCTTC

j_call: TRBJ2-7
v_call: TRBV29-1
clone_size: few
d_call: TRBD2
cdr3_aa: CSVGGGNYEQYF
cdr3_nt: TGCAGCGTTGGCGGGGGGAACTACGAGCAGTACTTC

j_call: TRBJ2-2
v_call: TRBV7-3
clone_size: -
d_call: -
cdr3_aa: CASSTPYTGELFF
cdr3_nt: TGTGCCAGCAGCACACCGTACACCGGGGAGCTGTTTTTT

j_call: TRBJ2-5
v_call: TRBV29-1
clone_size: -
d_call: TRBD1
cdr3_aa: CSVGTGGETQYF
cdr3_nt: TGCAGCGTCGGGACAGGAGGAGAGACCCAGTACTTC

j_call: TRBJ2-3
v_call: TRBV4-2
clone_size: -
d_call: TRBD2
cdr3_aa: CASSGLAASTDTQYF
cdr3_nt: TGTGCCAGCAGCGGTCTAGCGGCTAGCACAGATACGCAGTATTTT

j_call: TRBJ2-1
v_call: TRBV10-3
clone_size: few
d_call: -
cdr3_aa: CAISESELASNEQFF
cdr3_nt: TGTGCCATCAGTGAGTCGGAGCTAGCTTCCAATGAGCAGTTCTTC

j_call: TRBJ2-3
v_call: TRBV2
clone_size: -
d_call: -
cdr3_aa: CASSGLQYYTDTQYF
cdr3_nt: TGTGCCAGCAGTGGGTTACAGTACTACACAGATACGCAGTATTTT

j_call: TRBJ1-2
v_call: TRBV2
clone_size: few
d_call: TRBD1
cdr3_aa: CASSEEAAGQVASTF
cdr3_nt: TGTGCCAGCAGTGAAGAAGCGGCCGGACAGGTCGCAAGCACCTTC

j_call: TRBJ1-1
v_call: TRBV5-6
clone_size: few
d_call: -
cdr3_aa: CASSRYRANTEAFF
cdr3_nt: TGTGCCAGCAGCAGATACAGGGCGAACACTGAAGCTTTCTTT

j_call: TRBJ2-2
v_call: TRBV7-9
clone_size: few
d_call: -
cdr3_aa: CASSPGPRENTGELFF
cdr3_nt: TGTGCCAGCAGTCCCGGACCGAGGGAGAACACCGGGGAGCTGTTTTTT

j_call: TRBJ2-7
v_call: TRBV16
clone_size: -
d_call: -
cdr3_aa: CASSQSIFTETYEQYF
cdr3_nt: TGTGCCAGCAGCCAATCGATTTTTACAGAGACCTACGAGCAGTACTTC

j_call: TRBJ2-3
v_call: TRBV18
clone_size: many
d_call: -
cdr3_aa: CASSPTTDTQYF
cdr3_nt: TGTGCCAGCTCACCAACCACAGATACGCAGTATTTT

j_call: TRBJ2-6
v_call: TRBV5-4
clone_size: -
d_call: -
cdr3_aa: CASSPRPSGANVLTF
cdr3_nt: TGTGCCAGCAGCCCCCGCCCCTCAGGGGCCAACGTCCTGACTTTC

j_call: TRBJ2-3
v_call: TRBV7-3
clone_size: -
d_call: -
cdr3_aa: CASSLTGRPGPNRADTQYF
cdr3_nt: TGTGCCAGCAGCTTAACCGGCAGGCCGGGCCCCAACCGTGCAGATACGCAGTATTTT

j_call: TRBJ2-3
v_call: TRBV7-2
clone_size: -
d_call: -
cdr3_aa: CASSLGPPGTDTQYF
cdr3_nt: TGTGCCAGCAGCTTAGGCCCGCCCGGCACAGATACGCAGTATTTT

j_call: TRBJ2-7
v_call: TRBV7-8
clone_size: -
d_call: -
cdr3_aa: CASSPTGLSYEQYF
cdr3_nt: TGTGCCAGCAGCCCCACAGGGTTGAGCTACGAGCAGTACTTC

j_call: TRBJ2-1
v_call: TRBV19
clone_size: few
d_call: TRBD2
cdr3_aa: CASSKTLAGVYNEQFF
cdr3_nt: TGTGCCAGTAGTAAAACACTAGCGGGAGTCTACAATGAGCAGTTCTTC

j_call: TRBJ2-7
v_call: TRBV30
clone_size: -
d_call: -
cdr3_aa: CAWRQGPSYEQYF
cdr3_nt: TGTGCCTGGAGACAGGGTCCTTCCTACGAGCAGTACTTC

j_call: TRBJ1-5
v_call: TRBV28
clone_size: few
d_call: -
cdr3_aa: CASTDWGVGQPQHF
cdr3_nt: TGTGCCAGCACCGACTGGGGGGTGGGGCAGCCCCAGCATTTT

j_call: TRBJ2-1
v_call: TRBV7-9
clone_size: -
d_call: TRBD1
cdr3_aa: CASSLMTGRIHEQFF
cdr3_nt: TGTGCCAGCAGCTTAATGACAGGGCGGATCCATGAGCAGTTCTTC

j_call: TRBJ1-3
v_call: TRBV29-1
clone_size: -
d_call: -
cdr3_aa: CSVASGRQTGNTIYF
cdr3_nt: TGCAGCGTTGCCAGCGGGAGACAGACGGGAAACACCATATATTTT

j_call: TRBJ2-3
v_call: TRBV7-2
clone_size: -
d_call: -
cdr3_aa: CASSVQRSTDTQYF
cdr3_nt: TGTGCCAGCAGTGTACAACGAAGCACAGATACGCAGTATTTT

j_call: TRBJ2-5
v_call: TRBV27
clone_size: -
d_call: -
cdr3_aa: CASSFKGYATQYF
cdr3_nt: TGTGCCAGCAGTTTTAAAGGGTACGCGACCCAGTACTTC

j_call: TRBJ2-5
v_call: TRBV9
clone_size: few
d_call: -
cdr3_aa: CASSVGGKETQYF
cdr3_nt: TGTGCCAGCAGCGTAGGCGGGAAAGAGACCCAGTACTTC

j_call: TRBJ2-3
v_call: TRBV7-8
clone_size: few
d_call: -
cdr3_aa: CASSSAADTQYF
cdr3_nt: TGTGCCAGCAGCTCGGCCGCAGATACGCAGTATTTT

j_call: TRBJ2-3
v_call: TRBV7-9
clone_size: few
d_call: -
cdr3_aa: CASSPIRQGGDTQYF
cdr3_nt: TGTGCCAGCAGCCCCATCCGACAGGGAGGAGATACGCAGTATTTT

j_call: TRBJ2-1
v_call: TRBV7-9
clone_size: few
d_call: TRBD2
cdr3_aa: CASSLGVAGANEQFF
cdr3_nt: TGTGCCAGCAGCTTAGGAGTAGCGGGGGCCAATGAGCAGTTCTTC

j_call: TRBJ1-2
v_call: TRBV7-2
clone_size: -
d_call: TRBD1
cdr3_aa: CASSFQGAYGYTF
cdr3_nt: TGTGCCAGCAGCTTTCAGGGGGCCTATGGCTACACCTTC